Listed below are T cell receptor beta chains from one sample, sequenced in a study of shared clonotypes between healthy human individuals. The table came from immunoSEQ multiplex PCR; TCRdb's copy has only in-frame clones and leaves some out. Among hundreds of thousands of clones listed, approximately 95% were seen once. Material for sequencing was naive CD8+ T cells sorted from blood. All receptors come from a woman under 40 in good health. CDR3s include the opening cysteine and the closing phenylalanine or tryptophan. The D gene is left open where the match is weak. Expanded clones get a size class; other rows say once, few or many, or leave the size out.

clone size	CDR3 length	V gene	D gene	J gene	CDR3 protein	CDR3 DNA
NA	13	TRBV5-8	NA	TRBJ2-7	CASSPPNSYEQYF	TGTGCCAGCAGCCCGCCAAATTCCTACGAGCAGTACTTC
NA	15	TRBV4-1	TRBD2	TRBJ2-3	CASSLTSGGTDTQYF	TGCGCCAGCAGCCTGACTAGCGGAGGGACAGATACGCAGTATTTT
NA	12	TRBV5-4	NA	TRBJ1-2	CASSWDYYGYTF	TGTGCCAGCAGCTGGGACTACTATGGCTACACCTTC
NA	10	TRBV6-1	NA	TRBJ2-1	CASSSNGQFF	TGTGCCAGCAGTTCCAATGGGCAGTTCTTC
NA	12	TRBV25-1	NA	TRBJ2-7	CASADSPYEQYF	TGTGCCAGCGCCGATAGCCCCTACGAGCAGTACTTC
NA	14	TRBV7-9	NA	TRBJ2-1	CASSLYLGGDEQFF	TGTGCCAGCAGCTTATATTTGGGGGGCGATGAGCAGTTCTTC
NA	13	TRBV5-5	NA	TRBJ1-2	CASSFLTSYGYTF	TGTGCCAGCAGCTTCCTGACAAGCTATGGCTACACCTTC
NA	14	TRBV28	NA	TRBJ2-7	CASSLYGVAYEQYF	TGTGCCAGCAGTTTATACGGGGTCGCCTACGAGCAGTACTTC
NA	18	TRBV11-2	NA	TRBJ1-5	CASSLGRPGHGSNQPQHF	TGTGCCAGCAGCTTAGGGCGTCCGGGACATGGGAGCAATCAGCCCCAGCATTTT
NA	14	TRBV11-2	NA	TRBJ1-2	CASSLDLDSYGYTF	TGTGCCAGCAGCTTAGATCTAGACAGCTATGGCTACACCTTC
NA	12	TRBV7-9	NA	TRBJ1-1	CASSLQGGEAFF	TGTGCCAGCAGCCTACAGGGTGGTGAAGCTTTCTTT
NA	15	TRBV11-2	TRBD2	TRBJ2-7	CASSLGTSGAYEQYF	TGTGCCAGCAGCTTAGGGACTAGCGGGGCCTACGAGCAGTACTTC
NA	14	TRBV28	NA	TRBJ2-7	CASSLLSMRYEQYF	TGTGCCAGCAGTTTATTGTCGATGCGCTACGAGCAGTACTTC
NA	14	TRBV5-1	NA	TRBJ2-7	CASSRSGEPYEQYF	TGCGCCAGCAGCCGTTCAGGGGAACCCTACGAGCAGTACTTC
NA	15	TRBV29-1	TRBD1	TRBJ1-1	CSASGTEGMNTEAFF	TGCAGCGCCTCAGGGACAGAGGGAATGAACACTGAAGCTTTCTTT
NA	15	TRBV5-5	NA	TRBJ2-3	CASRGGGWGTDTQYF	TGTGCCAGCAGGGGAGGGGGCTGGGGCACAGATACGCAGTATTTT
NA	16	TRBV29-1	TRBD1	TRBJ1-2	CSVRGPQGDGRYGYTF	TGCAGCGTTAGGGGTCCACAGGGGGACGGAAGGTATGGCTACACCTTC
NA	16	TRBV5-4	NA	TRBJ2-2	CASSPKADANTGELFF	TGTGCCAGCAGCCCTAAGGCAGACGCGAACACCGGGGAGCTGTTTTTT
NA	13	TRBV29-1	NA	TRBJ1-1	CSVEGPGWTEAFF	TGCAGCGTTGAAGGACCGGGTTGGACTGAAGCTTTCTTT
NA	10	TRBV2	NA	TRBJ2-5	CASSLGTQYF	TGTGCCAGCAGCCTCGGGACCCAGTACTTC
NA	14	TRBV19	TRBD1	TRBJ2-7	CASSISGTAYEQYF	TGTGCCAGTAGTATCTCCGGGACAGCTTACGAGCAGTACTTC
NA	14	TRBV7-2	NA	TRBJ2-1	CASSLGLPGNEQFF	TGTGCCAGCAGCTTAGGGCTACCCGGCAATGAGCAGTTCTTC
NA	14	TRBV10-2	TRBD1	TRBJ2-5	CASSRQGVGETQYF	TGCGCCAGCAGTCGACAGGGGGTGGGAGAGACCCAGTACTTC
NA	19	TRBV7-6	TRBD2	TRBJ2-7	CASSLGLGGASGFSYEQYF	TGTGCCAGCAGCTTAGGTTTAGGTGGGGCTAGCGGGTTCTCCTACGAGCAGTACTTC
NA	15	TRBV2	NA	TRBJ1-1	CASSDSGLKNTEAFF	TGTGCCAGTAGTGATTCGGGTTTGAAGAACACTGAAGCTTTCTTT
NA	15	TRBV19	TRBD2	TRBJ2-1	CASNSREGSDNEQFF	TGTGCCAGTAATTCCCGGGAGGGATCCGATAATGAGCAGTTCTTC
NA	14	TRBV28	TRBD1	TRBJ2-5	CASSPQGWQETQYF	TGTGCCAGCAGCCCACAGGGGTGGCAAGAGACCCAGTACTTC
once	15	TRBV7-9	NA	TRBJ2-5	CASSLETSPGETQYF	TGTGCCAGCAGCTTAGAGACTTCCCCGGGGGAGACCCAGTACTTC
NA	15	TRBV19	TRBD2	TRBJ2-3	CASKGLAGTTDTQYF	TGTGCCAGCAAGGGACTAGCGGGAACAACAGATACGCAGTATTTT
NA	15	TRBV23-1	NA	TRBJ2-7	CASSREGQIPHEQYF	TGCGCCAGCAGTCGCGAAGGACAGATACCCCACGAGCAGTACTTC
NA	15	TRBV15	NA	TRBJ1-1	CATSRVRRLNTEAFF	TGTGCCACCAGCAGAGTCAGACGGCTGAACACTGAAGCTTTCTTT
NA	17	TRBV19	NA	TRBJ2-3	CASSVVRLEGITDTQYF	TGTGCCAGTAGTGTGGTCAGGTTGGAGGGTATCACAGATACGCAGTATTTT
NA	17	TRBV5-1	NA	TRBJ2-1	CASSLEDSRSSYNEQFF	TGCGCCAGCAGCTTGGAAGATTCCAGGAGCTCCTACAATGAGCAGTTCTTC
NA	12	TRBV27	NA	TRBJ1-1	CASSPTGDEAFF	TGTGCCAGCAGTCCCACGGGAGATGAAGCTTTCTTT
NA	14	TRBV28	NA	TRBJ2-1	CASSSVTGRDEQFF	TGTGCCAGCAGTTCCGTTACAGGGAGGGATGAGCAGTTCTTC
NA	14	TRBV13	TRBD2	TRBJ2-1	CASSVNSGKLEQFF	TGTGCCAGCAGCGTCAACAGCGGGAAGCTTGAGCAGTTCTTC
NA	13	TRBV10-2	NA	TRBJ2-3	CASTRLSTDTQYF	TGCGCCAGCACCAGACTAAGCACAGATACGCAGTATTTT
NA	16	TRBV4-1	NA	TRBJ2-6	CASSPASGSGANVLTF	TGCGCCAGCAGCCCAGCGTCGGGGTCTGGGGCCAACGTCCTGACTTTC
NA	16	TRBV5-4	TRBD2	TRBJ2-7	CASSRAGVAGFHEQYF	TGTGCCAGCAGCCGCGCGGGGGTGGCAGGGTTCCACGAGCAGTACTTC
NA	16	TRBV5-1	TRBD1	TRBJ2-2	CASSGRDRGDAGELFF	TGCGCCAGCAGCGGCCGGGACAGGGGGGACGCCGGGGAGCTGTTTTTT
NA	15	TRBV4-1	NA	TRBJ2-3	CASSHFYQPTDTQYF	TGCGCCAGCAGCCATTTCTACCAGCCCACAGATACGCAGTATTTT
NA	14	TRBV7-9	TRBD1	TRBJ2-7	CASSLTGGDYEQYF	TGTGCCAGCAGCCTGACAGGGGGTGACTACGAGCAGTACTTC
NA	15	TRBV4-1	NA	TRBJ1-2	CASSDGLEDYYGYTF	TGCGCCAGCAGCGACGGACTAGAAGATTACTATGGCTACACCTTC
NA	17	TRBV9	NA	TRBJ2-1	CASSVSEDSRTDNEQFF	TGTGCCAGCAGCGTGTCGGAGGACAGCCGCACCGACAATGAGCAGTTCTTC
NA	14	TRBV27	NA	TRBJ2-5	CASSLGGSGETQYF	TGTGCCAGCAGTTTAGGTGGGAGCGGGGAGACCCAGTACTTC
NA	11	TRBV28	NA	TRBJ2-1	CASSFSNEQFF	TGTGCCAGCAGTTTCTCAAATGAGCAGTTCTTC
NA	14	TRBV2	NA	TRBJ2-1	CASSEGAMYNEQFF	TGTGCCAGCAGTGAAGGAGCAATGTACAATGAGCAGTTCTTC
NA	14	TRBV13	TRBD1	TRBJ2-7	CASSSGQGFYEQYF	TGTGCCAGCAGCTCGGGACAGGGGTTCTACGAGCAGTACTTC
NA	16	TRBV10-2	NA	TRBJ1-3	CASSEARGGSGNTIYF	TGCGCCAGCAGTGAGGCAAGGGGCGGATCTGGAAACACCATATATTTT
NA	14	TRBV28	NA	TRBJ1-5	CASRVELGNQPQHF	TGTGCCAGCAGGGTCGAATTGGGCAATCAGCCCCAGCATTTT
NA	13	TRBV7-9	NA	TRBJ2-3	CASSPGASEAQYF	TGTGCCAGCAGCCCAGGGGCTAGTGAGGCGCAGTATTTT
once	13	TRBV28	NA	TRBJ2-7	CASSEVGGSEQYF	TGTGCCAGCAGCGAGGTGGGGGGATCCGAGCAGTACTTC
NA	13	TRBV2	NA	TRBJ1-2	CASRLDSLYGYTF	TGTGCCAGCAGACTGGACAGTCTTTATGGCTACACCTTC
NA	12	TRBV7-9	NA	TRBJ2-7	CASSPASYEQYF	TGTGCCAGCAGCCCAGCATCCTACGAGCAGTACTTC
NA	13	TRBV27	TRBD1	TRBJ1-4	CASSSDRARKLFF	TGTGCCAGCAGTTCCGACAGGGCCAGAAAACTGTTTTTT
NA	12	TRBV28	TRBD2	TRBJ2-7	CASTPGGGEQYF	TGTGCCAGCACCCCCGGCGGGGGAGAGCAGTACTTC
NA	15	TRBV15	NA	TRBJ2-7	CATSRDPRSSYEQYF	TGTGCCACCAGCAGAGATCCCCGGAGCTCCTACGAGCAGTACTTC
NA	15	TRBV6-4	TRBD1	TRBJ2-1	CASSEKGALYNEQFF	TGTGCCAGCAGTGAAAAGGGGGCGCTATATAATGAGCAGTTCTTC
NA	15	TRBV7-9	TRBD2	TRBJ2-1	CASSVILAGANEQFF	TGTGCCAGCAGCGTTATTCTAGCGGGAGCCAATGAGCAGTTCTTC
NA	15	TRBV19	NA	TRBJ2-7	CASSPGLAVSYEQYF	TGTGCCAGTAGTCCCGGTTTAGCGGTTTCCTACGAGCAGTACTTC